The clone carrying this T cell receptor (beta chain) was seen ten or more times. The antigen remains unidentified. Quantitative barcoded 5'-RACE was used to prepare TCR beta libraries. TCRdb independently ran MiXCR on the 5' RACE reads; one entry per CDR3 protein. Among some 71,000 distinct CDR3 sequences listed, approximately 5.3% were seen once. These data belong to a study of CD8 T cells in ankylosing spondylitis. The study, taken as a whole, reports: Clones tied to disease were said to be significantly enriched in matched ankylosing spondylitis synovial fluid. Earlier work had already found some motif variants in reactive arthritis synovial fluid and blood. Ankylosing spondylitis blood appeared to be characterized by a TCR beta motif of several highly homologous variants.

V was cut by 2 bases and J by 0 bases, with 14 bases left in between. CDR3 length equals 16 residues. CDR1 is SGHRS, CDR2 YFSETQ, per germline. The clonotype comes from a male donor with ankylosing spondylitis or in good health (not recorded which). The source material was blood, either unsorted or a sorted T cell fraction (not recorded which). The chain carries TRBV5-1 and TRBJ1-1, with a possible D match to TRBD1 (6 bases). CDR3 sequence (DNA): TGCGCCAGCAGCTTACAGGGATTGGGCATGAACACTGAAGCTTTCTTT. Its translation is CASSLQGLGMNTEAFF.